The next 19 T cell receptor beta chains were all read from a single sample in a study of blood T cells in healthy people across ages. PCR was performed a second time for roughly 7 to 11 cycles using a sample-barcoded 5' primer and a J-beta primer mix. MiXCR, run by TCRdb on the 5' RACE reads, gives a single entry per CDR3 protein. The table has 1.5 million to 2 million distinct CDR3 sequences, roughly 28% seen once. The sequenced sample was blood. These receptors all stem from a woman aged 25 to 39 in good health.

In its sample, this clonotype was seen a few times. The chain links TRBV6-5 to TRBJ2-2; D gene unclear. The CDR3 runs 16 residues. V lost 7 bases and J 3 bases, leaving 18 bases between the germline ends. Germline V gene sequence: CDR1 MNHEY, CDR2 SVGAGI. CDR3 sequence: CASNYHESRDTGELFF. CDR3 bases: TGTGCCAGCAACTACCATGAATCCCGGGACACCGGGGAGCTGTTTTTT.

This clonotype was picked up a small number of times. The chain uses TRBV20-1 and TRBJ2-4; D is perhaps TRBD1 (6 bases). The J call is uncertain, as TRBJ2-7 better fits the DNA end. Germline CDR1 reads DFQATT; CDR2 reads SNEGSKA (reference sequence). The CDR3 consists of 15 residues. As DNA, the CDR3 is TGCAGTGCTAGAGCGGCGGAACAGGGTCGTTACGAGCAGTACTTC. Amino acids: CSARAAEQGRYEQYF.

There are many counts of this clonotype. V and J are TRBV6-5 and TRBJ2-7; D is perhaps TRBD2 (6 bases). Germline CDR1 is MNHEY and CDR2 is SVGAGI. V was trimmed by 0 bases and J by 7 bases, leaving 16 bases between them. CDR3 length: 15 residues. The CDR3 DNA reads as TGTGCCAGCAGTTACTCAGGCGGGATAGTGGAAGAGCAGTACTTC. Translated: CASSYSGGIVEEQYF.

The V gene is TRBV9, the J gene TRBJ2-2; D gene unclear. CDR3 length equals 15 residues. V lost 4 bases, J lost 4 bases, and 14 bases lay in between. The V gene's germline CDR1 is SGDLS and CDR2 YYNGEE. This CDR3 reads CASSPTYRATGELFF. CDR3 in DNA: TGTGCCAGCAGCCCTACTTACCGAGCCACCGGGGAGCTGTTTTTT.

The chain's CDR3 is CASSSGAATVTDTQYF. The CDR3 nucleotides read TGCGCCAGCAGTTCGGGGGCGGCGACGGTTACAGATACGCAGTATTTT. The rearrangement joins TRBV5-1 to TRBJ2-3; D is tentatively TRBD1 or TRBD2 (6 bases each). V lost 5 bases, J lost 3 bases, and 19 bases lay in between. Germline loops: CDR1 SGHRS, CDR2 YFSETQ. This CDR3 region has 16 residues. Full variable domain (missing parts from reference TRBV5-1 and TRBJ2-3): KAGVTQTPRYLIKTRGQQVTLSCSPISGHRSVSWYQQTPGQGLQFLFEYFSETQRNKGNFPGRFSGRQFSNSRSEMNVSTLELGDSALYLCASSSGAATVTDTQYFGPGTRLTVL.

As for this clonotype: Mismatch with germline at one junction end may stem from a read error. The chain has TRBV5-1 and TRBJ2-1; 7 bases are a match to TRBD2. This CDR3 spans 13 amino acids. CDR1 is SGHRS, CDR2 YFSETQ, per germline. This CDR3 is CASGLTSDKEQFF. In nucleotides, the CDR3 is TGCGCCAGCGGCCTAACTAGCGACAAAGAGCAGTTCTTC.

This clonotype was seen more than once but under ten times. The rearrangement joins TRBV12-3 or TRBV12-4 to TRBJ2-2; D possibly corresponds to TRBD2 (5 bases). V lost 6 bases and J 2 bases, leaving 13 bases between the germline ends. This CDR3 contains 15 residues. The DNA for the CDR3 is TGTGCCAGCAGGGTAACCGGGAAAAACACCGGGGAGCTGTTTTTT. Residues: CASRVTGKNTGELFF.

The chain links TRBV6-2 or TRBV6-3 to TRBJ2-7; D uncertain. Germline CDR1 reads MNHEY; CDR2 reads SVGEGT. V was cut by 5 bases and J by 0 bases, with 14 bases left in between. This CDR3 has 15 residues. The CDR3 region has the DNA TGTGCCAGCAGTGGCATCGACCGGTTCTCCTACGAGCAGTACTTC. Protein sequence: CASSGIDRFSYEQYF.

This clonotype was recorded a few times. V gene TRBV12-5 combines with J gene TRBJ2-1, with a tentative D call TRBD1 (5 bases). Germline V lookup: CDR1 LGHNT, CDR2 FRNRAP. The V and J ends lost 7 bases and 1 base respectively, with 11 bases between them. The CDR3 is 14 amino acids. The CDR3 spells CASAPTGSYNEQFF. CDR3 nucleotide sequence: TGTGCTAGTGCCCCAACAGGATCCTACAATGAGCAGTTCTTC.

This clonotype was seen more than once but under ten times. This rearrangement joins TRBV6-5 to TRBJ2-2, with TRBD2 matching over 11 bases. The CDR3 length is 14 residues. The germline V gene encodes CDR1 MNHEY and CDR2 SVGAGI. The V segment lost 10 bases and the J segment 2 bases; nucleotides outside the gene matches: 3. The CDR3 nucleotides are TGTGCCACCACTAGCGGGGGAAACACCGGGGAGCTGTTTTTT. Translation gives CATTSGGNTGELFF.

This clonotype has at least ten counts. The J gene is TRBJ2-7, the V gene TRBV5-6; TRBD2 is a possible D gene (5 bases). The CDR3 spans 11 residues. Trimming removed 2 bases from V and 12 bases from J, with 12 bases in between. Per germline, CDR1 SGHDT and CDR2 YYEEEE. CDR3 amino acids: CASSFSRERYF. In DNA form, the CDR3 reads TGTGCCAGCAGCTTCAGCCGGGAACGGTACTTC. The entire variable domain, with the rest obtained from reference TRBV5-6 and TRBJ2-7, is as follows: DAGVTQSPTHLIKTRGQQVTLRCSPKSGHDTVSWYQQALGQGPQFIFQYYEEEERQRGNFPDRFSGHQFPNYSSELNVNALLLGDSALYLCASSFSRERYFGPGTRLTVT.

In this sample, this clonotype turned up a few times. The chain carries TRBV7-2 and TRBJ2-5, with D possibly matching TRBD2 (6 bases). Trimming stripped 5 bases from V and 7 bases from J, with 14 bases between. Germline lookup yields CDR1 SGHTA and CDR2 FQGNSA. The CDR3 extends over 13 amino acids. The CDR3 spells CASSTRGARTQYF. CDR3 DNA: TGTGCCAGCAGCACACGCGGGGCTAGGACCCAGTACTTC.

This clonotype came up a few times. The chain recombines TRBV30 with TRBJ2-7, with 7 bases lining up with TRBD1. This CDR3 contains 13 residues. J lost 5 bases, V lost 5 bases, and 9 bases had no gene match. From germline, CDR1 is GTSNPN and CDR2 SVGIG (reference sequence). This CDR3 reads CAWEQGSGNEQYF. CDR3 DNA: TGTGCCTGGGAACAGGGGTCTGGGAACGAGCAGTACTTC.

The chain carries TRBV29-1 and TRBJ1-1; D is undetermined. V was cut by 5 bases and J by 8 bases, with 18 bases left in between. CDR1 is SQVTM and CDR2 is ANQGSEA in the germline V gene. CDR3 length: 13 amino acids. The chain's CDR3 is CSVQGSRKTEAFF. In DNA form, the CDR3 reads TGCAGCGTTCAAGGGAGCCGGAAGACCGAAGCTTTCTTT.

The chain links TRBV6-2 or TRBV6-3 to TRBJ2-3, with no clear D. From germline, CDR1 is MNHEY and CDR2 SVGEGT. The CDR3 extends over 16 amino acids. V lost 3 bases and J lost 2, with 15 bases in between. The DNA for the CDR3 is TGTGCCAGCAGTTATATGAAAGACGACTCCACAGATACGCAGTATTTT. It yields the protein CASSYMKDDSTDTQYF.

The chain joins TRBV7-3 to TRBJ2-4, with D tentatively TRBD1 or TRBD2 (5 bases each). Near its end, the DNA agrees better with TRBJ2-7, so the J call may be wrong. Germline CDR1 reads SGHTA; CDR2 reads FQGTGA. This CDR3 region has 11 residues. The CDR3 sequence: CASRGVFEQYF. The DNA of the CDR3 is TGTGCCAGCAGGGGGGTATTCGAGCAGTACTTC.

Regarding this clonotype: Germline and junction disagree at one end, which may indicate a read error. The chain recombines TRBV12-3 or TRBV12-4 with TRBJ1-2; 9 nucleotides line up with TRBD1. There are 14 residues in the CDR3. The CDR3 is CTSSPGTGNYGYTF. CDR3 sequence (DNA): TGTACCAGCAGTCCAGGGACAGGGAACTATGGCTACACCTTC.

The sample holds many counts of this clonotype. This chain joins TRBV6-6 and TRBJ2-1; no firm D call. Trimming took 7 bases from V and 0 from J, leaving 10 bases between them. This CDR3 is built from 14 residues. In germline, CDR1 is MNHNY, CDR2 SVGAGI (reference sequence). The DNA for the CDR3 is TGTGCCAGCACCCCCAAGCCCTCCTACAATGAGCAGTTCTTC. It yields the protein CASTPKPSYNEQFF.

The chain uses TRBV3-1 and TRBJ1-1, with D unresolved. Deletions cut 2 bases from V and 6 bases from J, with 13 bases between. Germline assignment: CDR1 LGHDT and CDR2 YNNKEL (reference sequence). The length of the CDR3 is 14 residues. Here the CDR3 reads CASSQWTDFPEAFF. The CDR3 DNA reads as TGTGCCAGCAGCCAATGGACCGATTTCCCTGAAGCTTTCTTT.